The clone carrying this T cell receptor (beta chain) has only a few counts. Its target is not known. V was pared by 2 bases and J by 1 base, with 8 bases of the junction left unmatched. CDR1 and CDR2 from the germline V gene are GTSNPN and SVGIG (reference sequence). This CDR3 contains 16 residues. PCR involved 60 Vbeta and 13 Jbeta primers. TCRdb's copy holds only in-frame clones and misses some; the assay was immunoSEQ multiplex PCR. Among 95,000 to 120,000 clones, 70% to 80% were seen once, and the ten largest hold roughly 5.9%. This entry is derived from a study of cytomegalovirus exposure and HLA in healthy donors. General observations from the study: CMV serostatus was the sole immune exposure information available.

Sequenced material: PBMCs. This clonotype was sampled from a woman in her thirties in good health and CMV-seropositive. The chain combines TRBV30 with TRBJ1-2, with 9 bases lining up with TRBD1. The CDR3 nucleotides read TGTGCCTGGAGTAGCACCTGGGGACAGGGTAACTATGGCTACACCTTC. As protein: CAWSSTWGQGNYGYTF.